The 12 T cell receptor beta chains listed next were all sequenced from one sample in a study of T cell responses to AZD1222 COVID-19 vaccine. The repertoire was sequenced with immunoSEQ multiplex PCR; TCRdb's copy has only in-frame clones and lacks some. The repertoire holds about 110,000 clones, roughly 87% seen once, with 5.2% in the top ten. The source material was peripheral blood, sampled on day 0 of AZD1222 vaccination. These receptors all come from an adult in good health.

The chain couples TRBV25-1 to TRBJ1-3; 7 nucleotides match TRBD1. V gave up 3 bases and J gave up 4 bases; unmatched junction bases: 6. CDR1 is MGHDK and CDR2 is SYGVNS in the germline V gene. CDR3 size: 15 residues. The CDR3 DNA follows: TGTGCCAGCAGTGACGCCACAGGGGCGGGAAACACCATATATTTT. Translating gives CASSDATGAGNTIYF.

This clone appeared a few times. The chain is built from TRBV27 and TRBJ2-7, with 8 bases identical to TRBD1. The CDR3 consists of 14 residues. Losses at the gene ends were 0 bases for V and 5 bases for J; bases not matched to a gene: 3. CDR1 is MNHEY and CDR2 is SMNVEV in the germline V gene (reference sequence). CDR3 nucleotide sequence: TGTGCCAGCAGTTTATCCAGGGGGCAGAACGAGCAGTACTTC. Amino acids: CASSLSRGQNEQYF.

The J gene is TRBJ2-5, the V gene TRBV3-1 (or the pseudogene TRBV3-2), with 12 bases matching TRBD2. With V trimmed by 0 bases and J by 3 bases, 11 bases remained unmatched. The germline V gene has CDR1 LGHDT and CDR2 YNNKEL (reference sequence). CDR3 size: 19 residues. The CDR3 sequence: CASSQDPPILAGGEETQYF. In DNA, the CDR3 is TGTGCCAGCAGCCAAGATCCTCCAATCCTAGCGGGAGGGGAAGAGACCCAGTACTTC.

CDR3 protein: CSGFYGVGTEAFF. In DNA form, the CDR3 reads TGCAGCGGGTTTTATGGGGTCGGGACTGAAGCTTTCTTT. The V gene is TRBV29-1, the J gene TRBJ1-1, with D unresolved. The CDR3 covers 13 residues. V shed 7 bases and J shed 5 bases, with 17 bases lying between them. Germline V CDR1 and CDR2: SQVTM, ANQGSEA.

V and J are TRBV7-9 and TRBJ2-3; the match to TRBD1 covers 10 bases. Germline CDR1 reads SEHNR; CDR2 reads FQNEAQ (reference sequence). The ends lost 10 bases at V and 4 bases at J; junction bases unmatched: 8. The CDR3 covers 14 residues. CDR3 nucleotide sequence: TGTGCCACCAACCCTGGACAGGGGGCAGATACGCAGTATTTT. Amino acids: CATNPGQGADTQYF.

The rearrangement uses TRBV30 and TRBJ2-2, with 7 positions matching TRBD2. The CDR3 length is 13 residues. Germline V gene data show CDR1 as GTSNPN and CDR2 as SVGIG (reference sequence). The CDR3 nucleotides read TGTGCTCGTGGGAGGGCCGACACCGGGGAGCTGTTTTTT. Translated: CARGRADTGELFF.

This clone counts as medium-sized. The V call is TRBV5-6, the J call TRBJ2-7; possible D gene TRBD2, 5 bases. V lost 0 bases, J lost 6 bases, and 13 bases lay in between. Per germline, CDR1 SGHDT and CDR2 YYEEEE. The length of the CDR3 is 14 residues. The CDR3 nucleotides are TGTGCCAGCAGCTTGGAATGGGATGCGGGCGAGCAGTACTTC. Translating it yields CASSLEWDAGEQYF.

The chain has TRBV18 and TRBJ1-5; perhaps TRBD1 as D (5 bases). The CDR3 sequence is 16 residues long. V lost 4 bases, J lost 1 base, and 14 bases lay in between. Germline V CDR1 and CDR2: KGHSH, LQKENI. CDR3 DNA sequence: TGTGCCAGCTCACTCACCTCCACAGGAAGCAATCAGCCCCAGCATTTT. The encoded protein is CASSLTSTGSNQPQHF.

This chain joins TRBV7-9 and TRBJ2-3; D may be TRBD1 or TRBD2 (5 bases each). The V and J ends lost 4 bases and 3 bases respectively, with 8 bases between them. The CDR3 length is 13 residues. The V gene's germline CDR1 is SEHNR and CDR2 FQNEAQ (reference sequence). CDR3 in DNA: TGTGCCAGCAGCTCCGGGACGACAGATACGCAGTATTTT. It specifies CASSSGTTDTQYF. The full variable domain, with the rest looked up from reference TRBV7-9 and TRBJ2-3, is DTGVSQNPRHKITKRGQNVTFRCDPISEHNRLYWYRQTLGQGPEFLTYFQNEAQLEKSRLLSDRFSAERPKGSFSTLEIQRTEQGDSAMYLCASSSGTTDTQYFGPGTRLTVL.

The V gene is TRBV9, the J gene TRBJ1-2; D gene ambiguous. The CDR3 has 15 residues. Germline V gives CDR1 SGDLS, CDR2 YYNGEE. Trimming removed 0 bases from V and 8 bases from J, with 17 bases in between. The chain's CDR3 is CASSVDVTGPEGYTF. CDR3 coding DNA: TGTGCCAGCAGCGTAGATGTGACGGGTCCGGAGGGCTACACCTTC.

The V call is TRBV7-2, the J call TRBJ2-3; D perhaps matches TRBD1 (6 bases). The CDR3 runs 14 residues. Germline loops: CDR1 SGHTA, CDR2 FQGNSA. Trimming took off 1 base at V and 4 bases at J, with 9 bases between the two ends. The CDR3 sequence is CASSLEPGADTQYF. The CDR3, as DNA: TGTGCCAGCAGCTTAGAACCAGGGGCAGATACGCAGTATTTT.

The chain is built from TRBV28 and TRBJ2-1, with 9 bases identical to TRBD1. V lost 7 bases and J lost 4; bases outside the gene matches: 20. CDR1 is MDHEN and CDR2 is SYDVKM in the germline V gene. This CDR3 region has 19 residues. The CDR3 nucleotides are TGTGCCAGCACGCCGGGACAGGGATCATCGTTGGCTCTATACAATGAGCAGTTCTTC. The encoded protein is CASTPGQGSSLALYNEQFF.